What follows are 5 T cell receptor beta chains derived from one specimen sequenced in a study of shared clonotypes between healthy human individuals. Naive CD8 cells lacked CD45RO and underwent positive selection for CCR7, leaving out terminally differentiated effector memory CD45RA+ cells. The repertoire was sequenced with immunoSEQ multiplex PCR; TCRdb's copy has only in-frame clones and lacks some. The repertoire holds about 2 million clones, about 95% seen once, with 1% to 1.5% in the top ten. The sample taken for sequencing was naive CD8+ T cells sorted from blood. Receptors were obtained from a man aged 18-30 years in good health.

CDR3: CSPTGQLSYEQYF. The CDR3 DNA reads as TGCAGCCCGACAGGGCAACTCTCCTACGAGCAGTACTTC. V is TRBV29-1 and J is TRBJ2-7, with 7 bases identical to TRBD1. The CDR3 sequence is 13 residues long. V lost 8 bases and J lost 0; bases outside the gene matches: 7. Looked up from germline, CDR1 is SQVTM and CDR2 is ANQGSEA.

The V call is TRBV9, the J call TRBJ2-1; D is unresolved. This CDR3 region has 14 residues. Trimming took 1 base from V and 8 from J, leaving 13 bases between them. From germline, CDR1 is SGDLS and CDR2 YYNGEE. The CDR3 DNA reads TGTGCCAGCAGCGTAAGTCTAGGAGACGATGAGCAGTTCTTC. Translated, it gives CASSVSLGDDEQFF.

In nucleotides, the CDR3 is TGTGCCAGTAGTCCCGATTTCAGGGAGGAATCCTACAATGAGCAGTTCTTC. Residues: CASSPDFREESYNEQFF. V gene TRBV19 combines with J gene TRBJ2-1, with a tentative D call TRBD2 (6 bases). This CDR3 spans 17 amino acids. The ends were cut back, 5 bases at V and 1 base at J, with 18 bases in the middle. Germline V CDR1 and CDR2: LNHDA, SQIVND (reference sequence). Supplemented by reference TRBV19 and TRBJ2-1, the full variable domain reads DGGITQSPKYLFRKEGQNVTLSCEQNLNHDAMYWYRQDPGQGLRLIYYSQIVNDFQKGDIAEGYSVSREKKESFPLTVTSAQKNPTAFYLCASSPDFREESYNEQFFGPGTRLTVL.

The rearrangement links TRBV4-1 to TRBJ1-5; D gene unclear. This CDR3 has 16 amino acids. Germline V gives CDR1 MGHRA, CDR2 YSYEKL. V shed 3 bases and J shed 2 bases, with 14 bases lying between them. CDR3 amino acids: CASSQTTLVGNQPQHF. The CDR3 DNA is TGCGCCAGCAGCCAGACGACCCTGGTTGGCAATCAGCCCCAGCATTTT.

This clone was counted only a few times. CDR3 loop: CASSLNPGNTEAFF. In DNA, the CDR3 is TGTGCCAGCAGCTTAAATCCTGGCAACACTGAAGCTTTCTTT. This chain connects TRBV7-9 to TRBJ1-1; D is uncertain. Trimming pared 2 bases from V and 2 bases from J, leaving 9 bases between. Germline-derived CDR1 and CDR2 are SEHNR and FQNEAQ (reference sequence). The CDR3 sequence is 14 residues long.